Listed below are T cell receptor beta chains from one sample, sequenced in a study of T cells in Graves' hyperthyroidism and ophthalmopathy. TCRdb independently ran MiXCR on the multiplex PCR reads; one entry per CDR3 protein. The sample lists fewer than 900,000 distinct CDR3 sequences; 15% to 20% were seen once. Material: blood. These receptors came from a man between 18 and 29 years old with Graves' hyperthyroidism. The CDR3 runs from the conserved cysteine through the conserved F or W. The D gene is left open where the match is weak. The size of a clone is reported for some rows only, either as once, few or many, or as a class for expanded clones.

CDR3	DNA	D	V	J	size
CASSQVVSGSSTDTQYF	TGTGCCAGCAGCCAAGTCGTTAGCGGATCTAGCACAGATACGCAGTATTTT	.	TRBV3-1	TRBJ2-3	many
CASSYGGFNEKLFF	TGTGCCAGCAGTTACGGCGGATTTAATGAAAAACTGTTTTTT	.	TRBV6-2/TRBV6-3	TRBJ1-4	.
CASSLSGGKNTEAFF	TGCGCCAGCAGCTTGTCGGGGGGGAAGAACACTGAAGCTTTCTTT	.	TRBV5-1	TRBJ1-1	many
CASREGRQETQYF	TGTGCCAGCCGAGAGGGCAGACAAGAGACCCAGTACTTC	.	TRBV6-1	TRBJ2-5	many
CASSHGHSYTEAFF	TGTGCCAGCAGCCACGGTCATAGCTACACTGAAGCTTTCTTT	.	TRBV14	TRBJ1-1	few
CASSIWEDSNTGELFF	TGTGCCAGTAGTATCTGGGAAGATTCGAACACCGGGGAGCTGTTTTTT	.	TRBV19	TRBJ2-2	.
CASSLGWALNQPQHF	TGTGCCAGCAGCTTGGGGTGGGCCCTGAACCAGCCCCAGCATTTT	.	TRBV5-6	TRBJ1-5	.
CASSPGTLITDTQYF	TGTGCCAGCAGCCCCGGGACTCTTATCACAGATACGCAGTATTTT	.	TRBV14	TRBJ2-3	few
CASSDAGETQYF	TGTGCCAGCAGTGACGCGGGAGAGACCCAGTACTTC	.	TRBV6-1	TRBJ2-5	many
CSARDPGRSYNEQFF	TGCAGTGCTAGAGATCCCGGGAGATCCTACAATGAGCAGTTCTTC	.	TRBV20-1	TRBJ2-1	many
CASSLIGNNEQFF	TGTGCCAGCAGTTTAATAGGGAATAATGAGCAGTTCTTC	.	TRBV28	TRBJ2-1	many
CASSPNAYEQYF	TGTGCCAGCAGTCCGAATGCCTACGAGCAGTACTTC	.	TRBV12-3/TRBV12-4	TRBJ2-7	many
CASSPSSGSRVEQFF	TGTGCCAGCTCACCGTCTAGCGGGAGCCGGGTTGAGCAGTTCTTC	TRBD2	TRBV18	TRBJ2-1	many
CASKSDLSYEQYF	TGTGCCAGTAAATCAGACCTCTCCTACGAGCAGTACTTC	.	TRBV19	TRBJ2-7	.
CASSVAGGTPTDTQYF	TGTGCCAGCAGCGTAGCTGGGGGGACACCCACAGATACGCAGTATTTT	.	TRBV9	TRBJ2-3	.
CATRRLAGCYAENEQFF	TGTGCCACCCGACGACTAGCGGGCTGCTACGCGGAAAATGAGCAGTTCTTC	TRBD2	TRBV24-1	TRBJ2-1	many
CASSSLSGRARDEQFF	TGTGCCAGCAGCTCCCTTAGCGGGAGGGCCAGGGATGAGCAGTTCTTC	TRBD2	TRBV27	TRBJ2-1	many
CSARASGEGTQYF	TGCAGTGCTAGAGCTAGCGGGGAGGGGACCCAGTACTTC	TRBD2	TRBV20-1	TRBJ2-5	.
CSARLAAGTSGYPSTDTQYF	TGCAGTGCTAGACTTGCCGCCGGGACTAGCGGTTACCCTAGCACAGATACGCAGTATTTT	TRBD2	TRBV20-1	TRBJ2-3	many
CASSAQFDRAGEKLFF	TGTGCCAGCAGCGCCCAGTTTGACAGGGCCGGAGAAAAACTGTTTTTT	TRBD1	TRBV9	TRBJ1-4	few
CATSGETGGGQPQHF	TGTGCCACCAGCGGCGAAACAGGGGGAGGTCAGCCCCAGCATTTT	TRBD1	TRBV15	TRBJ1-5	.
CASSLGGKTDTQYF	TGTGCCAGCAGCTTAGGGGGCAAAACAGATACGCAGTATTTT	.	TRBV7-3	TRBJ2-3	.
CSATPGLALESAYNEQFF	TGCAGTGCGACCCCGGGACTAGCCCTAGAATCGGCCTACAATGAGCAGTTCTTC	TRBD2	TRBV20-1	TRBJ2-1	many
CASSQGYRGLYEQYF	TGCGCCAGCAGCCAAGGTTACAGGGGCCTGTACGAGCAGTACTTC	TRBD1	TRBV4-3	TRBJ2-7	few
CAISESQSVGEQYF	TGTGCCATCAGTGAGTCGCAATCAGTCGGCGAGCAGTACTTC	.	TRBV10-3	TRBJ2-7	many
CASSLGGTSGKAYEQYF	TGTGCCAGCAGCTTAGGAGGGACTAGCGGGAAAGCCTACGAGCAGTACTTC	TRBD2	TRBV7-9	TRBJ2-7	few
CASSQHRDRGGETQYF	TGTGCCAGCAGCCAGCATAGGGACAGGGGGGGAGAGACCCAGTACTTC	TRBD1	TRBV6-2/TRBV6-3	TRBJ2-5	few
CASSSETRDSPLHF	TGTGCCAGCAGTTCCGAAACGAGAGATTCACCCCTCCACTTT	.	TRBV28	TRBJ1-6	.
CASWDRTGGVNGELFF	TGTGCCAGCTGGGATAGGACAGGGGGTGTTAACGGGGAGCTGTTTTTT	TRBD1	TRBV6-1	TRBJ2-2	.
CASSLKAGGLAGELFF	TGTGCCAGCAGCTTGAAGGCAGGGGGGCTCGCCGGGGAGCTGTTTTTT	.	TRBV5-8	TRBJ2-2	many
CASSLSGRGLAGIYEQYF	TGTGCCAGCAGTTTAAGCGGACGAGGACTAGCGGGGATCTACGAGCAGTACTTC	TRBD2	TRBV28	TRBJ2-7	many
CASTRGPEQYF	TGTGCCAGCACTCGAGGGCCCGAGCAGTACTTC	.	TRBV7-9	TRBJ2-7	.
CASSDLGSSNQPQHF	TGTGCCAGCAGCGACCTGGGCAGTAGCAATCAGCCCCAGCATTTT	.	TRBV5-6	TRBJ1-5	.
CASSLDRGQGQPQHF	TGTGCCAGCAGCCTAGACAGGGGGCAGGGGCAGCCCCAGCATTTT	TRBD1	TRBV7-2	TRBJ1-5	many
CASSEALAGTEELFF	TGTGCCAGCAGTGAAGCGCTAGCGGGAACCGAGGAGCTGTTTTTT	TRBD2	TRBV2	TRBJ2-2	.
CASSLEGGGAQYF	TGCGCCAGCAGCTTGGAAGGAGGAGGCGCGCAGTATTTT	.	TRBV5-1	TRBJ2-3	.
CASSRGGAEAFF	TGTGCCAGCAGCAGGGGGGGGGCTGAAGCTTTCTTT	TRBD1	TRBV6-1	TRBJ1-1	few
CASSRRTGGPYEQYF	TGTGCCAGCAGTCGACGGACAGGGGGCCCCTACGAGCAGTACTTC	TRBD1	TRBV27	TRBJ2-7	few
CASSFGPGNNEQFF	.	.	TRBV5-1	TRBJ2-1	few
CASSPGQNSGANVLTF	TGTGCCAGCAGCCCTGGACAGAACTCTGGGGCCAACGTCCTGACTTTC	.	TRBV28	TRBJ2-6	.
CASSKGLARQYF	TGTGCCAGCAGTAAAGGACTAGCGAGGCAGTACTTC	TRBD2	TRBV28	TRBJ2-7	many
CASSPSGRGSYEQYF	TGTGCCAGCAGCCCGAGCGGGAGAGGGTCCTACGAGCAGTACTTC	TRBD2	TRBV4-2	TRBJ2-7	many
CAISELGGPLSSGANVLTF	TGTGCCATCAGTGAGTTGGGGGGTCCCCTAAGCTCTGGGGCCAACGTCCTGACTTTC	.	TRBV10-3	TRBJ2-6	.